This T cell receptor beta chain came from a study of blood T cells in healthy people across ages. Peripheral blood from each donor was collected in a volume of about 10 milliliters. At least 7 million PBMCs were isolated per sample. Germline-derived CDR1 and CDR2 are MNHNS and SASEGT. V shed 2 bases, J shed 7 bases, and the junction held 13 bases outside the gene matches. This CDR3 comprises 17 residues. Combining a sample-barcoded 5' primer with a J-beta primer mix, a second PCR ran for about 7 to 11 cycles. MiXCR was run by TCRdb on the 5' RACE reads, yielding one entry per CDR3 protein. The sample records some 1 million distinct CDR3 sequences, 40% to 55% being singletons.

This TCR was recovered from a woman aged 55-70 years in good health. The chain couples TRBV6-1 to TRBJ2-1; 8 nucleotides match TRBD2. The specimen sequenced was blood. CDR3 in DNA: TGTGCCAGCAGTGAATCCCCGGGACTAGGAGGGAGAAATGAGCAGTTCTTC. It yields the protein CASSESPGLGGRNEQFF.